This T cell receptor beta chain originates from a study of pediatric ulcerative colitis. The germline V gene has CDR1 SNHLY and CDR2 FYNNEI. The CDR3 consists of 15 residues. Trimming shortened V by 2 bases and J by 2 bases, and 10 bases separated the two germline ends. The assay was run at survey level. TCRdb keeps only in-frame clones here, not all; method: immunoSEQ multiplex PCR. The table lists tens of thousands of clones, around 76% of them singletons. One to two pinch biopsies were taken from the rectum during colonoscopy. V usage is TRBV2 and J usage is TRBJ2-1; D assignment may be TRBD1 or TRBD2 (6 bases each). The sequence was collected from a girl aged 5-17 years with moderate ulcerative colitis. Sequenced material: gut tissue. This CDR3 reads CASSELGGTYNEQFF. For the CDR3, the DNA is TGTGCCAGCAGTGAATTAGGGGGGACCTACAATGAGCAGTTCTTC.